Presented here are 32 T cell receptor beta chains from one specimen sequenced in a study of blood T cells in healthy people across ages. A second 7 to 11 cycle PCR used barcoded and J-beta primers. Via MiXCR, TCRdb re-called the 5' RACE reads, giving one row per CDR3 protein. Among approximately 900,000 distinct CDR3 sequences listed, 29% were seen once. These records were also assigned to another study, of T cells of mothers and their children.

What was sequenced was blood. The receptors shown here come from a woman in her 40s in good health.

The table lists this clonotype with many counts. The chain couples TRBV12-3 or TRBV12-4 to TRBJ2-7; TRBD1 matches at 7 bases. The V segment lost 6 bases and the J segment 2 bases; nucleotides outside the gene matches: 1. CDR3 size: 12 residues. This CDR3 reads CASRGQAYEQYF. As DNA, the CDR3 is TGTGCCAGCAGAGGACAGGCCTACGAGCAGTACTTC.

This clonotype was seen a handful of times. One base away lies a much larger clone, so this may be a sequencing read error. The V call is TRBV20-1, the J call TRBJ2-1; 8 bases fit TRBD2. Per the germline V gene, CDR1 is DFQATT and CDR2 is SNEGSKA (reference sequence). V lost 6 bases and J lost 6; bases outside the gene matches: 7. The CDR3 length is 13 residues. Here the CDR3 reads CSASGGASNEQFF. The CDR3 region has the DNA TGCAGTGCCTCCGGGGGGGCGAGCAATGAGCAGTTCTTC.

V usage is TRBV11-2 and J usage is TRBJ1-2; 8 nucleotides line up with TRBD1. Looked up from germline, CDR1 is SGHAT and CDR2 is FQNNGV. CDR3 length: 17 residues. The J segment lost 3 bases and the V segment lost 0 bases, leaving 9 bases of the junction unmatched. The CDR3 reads CASSLDQGAQVYYGYTF. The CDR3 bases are TGTGCCAGCAGCTTAGACCAGGGGGCGCAGGTTTACTATGGCTACACCTTC.

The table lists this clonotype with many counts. The CDR3, as DNA: TGTGCCAGCAGCCTCACTAGCGGGGACAATGAGCAGTTCTTC. Translation gives CASSLTSGDNEQFF. The chain is built from TRBV3-1 and TRBJ2-1; 10 nucleotides agree with TRBD2. J was trimmed by 5 bases and V by 4 bases; bases with no gene match: 2. Germline CDR1 and CDR2: LGHDT and YNNKEL (reference sequence). CDR3 length: 14 residues.

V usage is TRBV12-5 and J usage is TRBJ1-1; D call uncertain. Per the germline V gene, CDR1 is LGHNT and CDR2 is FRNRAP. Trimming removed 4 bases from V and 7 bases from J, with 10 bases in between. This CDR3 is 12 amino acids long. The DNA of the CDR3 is TGTGCTAGTGGTTCACGGACTGATGAAGCTTTCTTT. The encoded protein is CASGSRTDEAFF.

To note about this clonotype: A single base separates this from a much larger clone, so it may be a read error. This CDR3 reads CASSWTAYNEQYF. The CDR3 region has the DNA TGTGCCAGCAGCTGGACTGCGTACAATGAGCAGTACTTC. The chain employs TRBV7-2 and TRBJ2-1, with D possibly matching TRBD2 (5 bases). The better agreement between TRBJ2-7 and the DNA end casts doubt on the J call. The CDR3 extends over 13 amino acids. Germline CDR1 is SGHTA and CDR2 is FQGNSA.

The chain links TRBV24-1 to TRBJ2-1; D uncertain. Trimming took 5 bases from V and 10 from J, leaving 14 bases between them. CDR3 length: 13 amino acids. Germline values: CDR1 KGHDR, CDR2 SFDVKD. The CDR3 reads CATSVLESGEQFF. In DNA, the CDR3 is TGTGCCACCAGTGTCCTGGAGAGTGGCGAGCAGTTCTTC.

The CDR3, as DNA: TGCGCCAGCAGCCTACCGACCGGGACAGGGTCACCCCTCCACTTT. Amino acids: CASSLPTGTGSPLHF. This sequence joins TRBV5-1 and TRBJ1-6; TRBD1 matches at 9 bases. The J segment lost 10 bases and the V segment lost 4 bases, leaving 9 bases of the junction unmatched. Per the germline V gene, CDR1 is SGHRS and CDR2 is YFSETQ. The CDR3 has 15 amino acids.

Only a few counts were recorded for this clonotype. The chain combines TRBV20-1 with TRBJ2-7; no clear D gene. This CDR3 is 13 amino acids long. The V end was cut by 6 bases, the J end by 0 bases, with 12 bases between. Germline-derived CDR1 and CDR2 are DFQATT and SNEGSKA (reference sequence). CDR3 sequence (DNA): TGCAGTGCCCCCGAGGCAATCTCCTACGAGCAGTACTTC. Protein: CSAPEAISYEQYF.

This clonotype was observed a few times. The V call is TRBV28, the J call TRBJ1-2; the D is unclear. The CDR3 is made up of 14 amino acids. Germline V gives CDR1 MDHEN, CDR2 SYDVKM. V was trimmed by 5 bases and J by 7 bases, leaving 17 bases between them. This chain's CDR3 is CASSPNGPAGGYTF. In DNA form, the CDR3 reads TGTGCCAGCAGTCCTAACGGTCCGGCGGGTGGCTACACCTTC.

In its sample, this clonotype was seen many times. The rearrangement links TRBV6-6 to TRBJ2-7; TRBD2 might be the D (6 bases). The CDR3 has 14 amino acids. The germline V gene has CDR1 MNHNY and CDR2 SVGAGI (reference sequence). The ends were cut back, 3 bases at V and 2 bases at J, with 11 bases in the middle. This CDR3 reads CASSYQRAAYEQYF. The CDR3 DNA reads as TGTGCCAGCAGTTATCAGCGGGCGGCCTACGAGCAGTACTTC.

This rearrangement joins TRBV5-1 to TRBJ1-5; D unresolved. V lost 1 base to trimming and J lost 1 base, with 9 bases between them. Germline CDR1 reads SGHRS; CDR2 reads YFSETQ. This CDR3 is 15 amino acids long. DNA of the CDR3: TGCGCCAGCAGCTTGTCCGGGATGAGCAATCAGCCCCAGCATTTT. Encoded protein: CASSLSGMSNQPQHF.

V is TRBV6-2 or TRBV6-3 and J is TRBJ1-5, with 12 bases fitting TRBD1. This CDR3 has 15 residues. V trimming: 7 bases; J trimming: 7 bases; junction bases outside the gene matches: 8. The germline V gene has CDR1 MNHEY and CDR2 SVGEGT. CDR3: CASTKGTGGIQPQHF. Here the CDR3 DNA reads TGTGCCAGCACCAAAGGGACAGGGGGCATCCAGCCCCAGCATTTT.

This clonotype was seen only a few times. DNA of the CDR3: TGTGCCAGCAGCTGGACAGGGGGCGGAAGAGATACGCAGTATTTT. It specifies CASSWTGGGRDTQYF. The chain employs TRBV28 and TRBJ2-3, with 11 bases fitting TRBD1. V lost 6 bases, J lost 5 bases, and 7 bases stayed unmatched. In germline, CDR1 is MDHEN, CDR2 SYDVKM. This CDR3 spans 15 amino acids.

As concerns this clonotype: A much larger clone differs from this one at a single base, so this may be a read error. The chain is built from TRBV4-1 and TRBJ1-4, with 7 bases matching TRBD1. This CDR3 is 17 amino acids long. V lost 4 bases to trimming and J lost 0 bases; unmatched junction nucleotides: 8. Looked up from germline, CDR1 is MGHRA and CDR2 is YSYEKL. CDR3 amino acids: CASSRGPTGATNEKLFF. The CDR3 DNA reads TGCGCCAGCAGCCGAGGCCCAACAGGGGCAACTAATGAAAAACTGTTTTTT.

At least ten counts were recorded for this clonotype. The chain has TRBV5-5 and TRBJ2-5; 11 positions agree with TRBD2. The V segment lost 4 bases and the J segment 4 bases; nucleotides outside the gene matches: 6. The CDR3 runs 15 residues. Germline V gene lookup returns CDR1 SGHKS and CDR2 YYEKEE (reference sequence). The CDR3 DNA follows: TGTGCCAGCAGCCCCATACTAGCGGGGGTAGAGACCCAGTACTTC. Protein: CASSPILAGVETQYF.

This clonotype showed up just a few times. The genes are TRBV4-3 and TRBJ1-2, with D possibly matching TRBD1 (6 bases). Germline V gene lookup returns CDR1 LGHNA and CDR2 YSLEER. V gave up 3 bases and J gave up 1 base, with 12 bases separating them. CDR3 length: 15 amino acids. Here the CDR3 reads CASSQGAGFNYGYTF. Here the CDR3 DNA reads TGCGCCAGCAGCCAGGGGGCAGGGTTTAACTATGGCTACACCTTC.

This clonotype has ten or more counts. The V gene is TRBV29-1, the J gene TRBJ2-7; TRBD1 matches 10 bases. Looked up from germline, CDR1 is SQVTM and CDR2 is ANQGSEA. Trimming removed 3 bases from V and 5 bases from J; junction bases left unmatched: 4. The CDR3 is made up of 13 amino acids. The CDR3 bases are TGCAGCGTTGATTTTGGACAGGGGGACGAGCAGTACTTC. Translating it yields CSVDFGQGDEQYF.

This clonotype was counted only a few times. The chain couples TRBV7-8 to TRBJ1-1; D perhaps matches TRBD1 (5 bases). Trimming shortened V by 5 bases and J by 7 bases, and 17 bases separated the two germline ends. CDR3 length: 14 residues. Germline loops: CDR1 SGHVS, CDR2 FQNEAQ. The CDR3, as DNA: TGTGCCAGCAGCCAACAGGATTCCCTGTATGAAGCTTTCTTT. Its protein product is CASSQQDSLYEAFF.

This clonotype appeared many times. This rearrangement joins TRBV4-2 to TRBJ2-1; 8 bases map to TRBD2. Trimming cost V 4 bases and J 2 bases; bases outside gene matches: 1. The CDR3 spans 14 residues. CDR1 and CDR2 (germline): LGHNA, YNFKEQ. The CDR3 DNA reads TGTGCCAGCAGCCGGCGGGGGGCCTACAATGAGCAGTTCTTC. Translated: CASSRRGAYNEQFF.

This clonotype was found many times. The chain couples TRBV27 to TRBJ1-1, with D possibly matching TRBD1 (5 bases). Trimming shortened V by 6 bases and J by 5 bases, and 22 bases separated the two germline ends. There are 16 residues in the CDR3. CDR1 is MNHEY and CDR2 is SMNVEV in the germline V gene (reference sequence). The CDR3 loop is CASRPNLGVGGTEAFF. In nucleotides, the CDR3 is TGTGCCAGCAGACCAAACCTCGGGGTGGGGGGTACTGAAGCTTTCTTT.

The CDR3 coding sequence is TGTGCCATCAGTCAAAAACAGGGCCCCGAGCAGTACTTC. As protein: CAISQKQGPEQYF. This rearrangement joins TRBV10-3 to TRBJ2-7, with D perhaps TRBD1 (6 bases). This CDR3 region has 13 residues. V was trimmed by 5 bases and J by 6 bases, leaving 14 bases between them. In germline, CDR1 is ENHRY, CDR2 SYGVKD.

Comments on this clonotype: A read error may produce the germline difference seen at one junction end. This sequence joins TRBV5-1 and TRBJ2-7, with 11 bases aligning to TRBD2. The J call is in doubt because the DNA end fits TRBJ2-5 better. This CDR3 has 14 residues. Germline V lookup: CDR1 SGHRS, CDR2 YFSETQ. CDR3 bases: TGCGCCGGCAGCTTGACTAGCGGGGTAGAGACCCAGTACTTC. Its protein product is CAGSLTSGVETQYF.

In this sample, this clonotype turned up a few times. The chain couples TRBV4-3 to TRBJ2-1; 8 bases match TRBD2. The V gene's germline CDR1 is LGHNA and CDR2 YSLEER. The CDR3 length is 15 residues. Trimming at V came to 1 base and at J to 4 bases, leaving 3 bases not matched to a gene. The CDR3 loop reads CASSQGQRGYNEQFF. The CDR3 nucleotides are TGCGCCAGCAGCCAAGGACAGCGGGGGTACAATGAGCAGTTCTTC.

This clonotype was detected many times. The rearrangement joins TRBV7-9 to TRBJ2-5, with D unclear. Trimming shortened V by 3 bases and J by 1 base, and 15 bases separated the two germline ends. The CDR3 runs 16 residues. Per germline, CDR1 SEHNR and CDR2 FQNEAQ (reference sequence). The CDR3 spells CASSLGLDGPQETQYF. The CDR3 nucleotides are TGTGCCAGCAGCTTGGGTCTAGATGGGCCCCAAGAGACCCAGTACTTC.

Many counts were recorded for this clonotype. The CDR3 nucleotides read TGTGCCAGCAGCTTGCCCGGGACGGGCGAGCAGTACTTC. As protein: CASSLPGTGEQYF. The J gene is TRBJ2-7, the V gene TRBV5-5, with D perhaps being TRBD1 or TRBD2 (5 bases each). V dropped 1 base and J dropped 6 bases, with 11 bases sitting between them. This CDR3 spans 13 amino acids. The V gene's germline CDR1 is SGHKS and CDR2 YYEKEE (reference sequence).

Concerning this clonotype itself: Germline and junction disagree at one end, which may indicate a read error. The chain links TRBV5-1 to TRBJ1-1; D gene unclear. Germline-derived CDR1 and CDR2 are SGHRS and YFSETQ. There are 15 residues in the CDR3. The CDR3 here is CASSSGQSVTTDAFF. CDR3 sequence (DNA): TGCGCCAGCAGCTCTGGGCAGTCCGTAACCACTGATGCTTTCTTT.

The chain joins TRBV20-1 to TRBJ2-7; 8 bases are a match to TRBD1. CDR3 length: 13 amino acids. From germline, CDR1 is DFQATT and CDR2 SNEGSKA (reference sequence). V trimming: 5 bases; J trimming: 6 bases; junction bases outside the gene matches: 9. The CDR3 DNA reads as TGCAGTGCTGATGGACAGGGAGACGCCGAGCAGTACTTC. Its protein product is CSADGQGDAEQYF.

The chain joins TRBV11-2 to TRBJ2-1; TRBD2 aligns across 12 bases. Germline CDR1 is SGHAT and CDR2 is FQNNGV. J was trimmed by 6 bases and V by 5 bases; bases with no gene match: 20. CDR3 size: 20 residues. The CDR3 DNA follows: TGTGCCAGCAGCCGCCGAGGGGATCTAGCGGGAGGGCCCGGTGGCAATGAGCAGTTCTTC. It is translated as CASSRRGDLAGGPGGNEQFF.

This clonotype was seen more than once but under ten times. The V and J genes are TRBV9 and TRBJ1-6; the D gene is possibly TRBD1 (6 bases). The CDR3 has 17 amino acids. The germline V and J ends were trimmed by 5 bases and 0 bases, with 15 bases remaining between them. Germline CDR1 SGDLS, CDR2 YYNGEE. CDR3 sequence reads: CASSKDGGLSYNSPLHF. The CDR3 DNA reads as TGTGCCAGCAGTAAAGACGGGGGCCTCTCCTATAATTCACCCCTCCACTTT.

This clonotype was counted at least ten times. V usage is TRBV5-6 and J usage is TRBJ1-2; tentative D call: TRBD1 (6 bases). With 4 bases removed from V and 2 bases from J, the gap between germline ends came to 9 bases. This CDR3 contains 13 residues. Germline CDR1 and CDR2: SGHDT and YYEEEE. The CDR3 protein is CASSKQGNYGYTF. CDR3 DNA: TGTGCCAGCAGCAAGCAGGGGAACTATGGCTACACCTTC.

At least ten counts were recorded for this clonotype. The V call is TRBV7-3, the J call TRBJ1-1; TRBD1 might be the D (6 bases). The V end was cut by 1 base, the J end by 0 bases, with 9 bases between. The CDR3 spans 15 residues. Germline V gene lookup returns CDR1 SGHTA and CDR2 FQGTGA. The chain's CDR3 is CASSLRGGMNTEAFF. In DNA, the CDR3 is TGTGCCAGCAGCTTAAGAGGGGGAATGAACACTGAAGCTTTCTTT.